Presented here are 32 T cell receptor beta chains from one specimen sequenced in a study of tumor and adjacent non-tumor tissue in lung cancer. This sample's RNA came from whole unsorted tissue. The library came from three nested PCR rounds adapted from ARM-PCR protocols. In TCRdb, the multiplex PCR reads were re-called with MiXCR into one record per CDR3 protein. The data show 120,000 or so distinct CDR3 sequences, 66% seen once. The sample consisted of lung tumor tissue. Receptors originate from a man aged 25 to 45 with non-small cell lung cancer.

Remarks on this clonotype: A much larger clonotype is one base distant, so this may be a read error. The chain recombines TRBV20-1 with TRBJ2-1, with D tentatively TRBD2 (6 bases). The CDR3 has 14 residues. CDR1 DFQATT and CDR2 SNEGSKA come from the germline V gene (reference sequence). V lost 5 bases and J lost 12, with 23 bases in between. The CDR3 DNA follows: TGCAGTGCTCCACTTTCGGGAGTTTCCGATGTGCAGTTCTTC. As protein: CSAPLSGVSDVQFF.

The CDR3 DNA sequence: TGTGCCAGCAGCCAAGTTACAGGGGGCTCCTACGAGCAGTACTTC. This codes for CASSQVTGGSYEQYF. The chain is built from TRBV14 and TRBJ2-7, with 8 bases matching TRBD1. The junction had 2 bases not matched to a gene; V was cut back by 1 base and J by 0 bases. The CDR3 sequence is 15 residues long. Germline-derived CDR1 and CDR2 are SGHDN and FVKESK.

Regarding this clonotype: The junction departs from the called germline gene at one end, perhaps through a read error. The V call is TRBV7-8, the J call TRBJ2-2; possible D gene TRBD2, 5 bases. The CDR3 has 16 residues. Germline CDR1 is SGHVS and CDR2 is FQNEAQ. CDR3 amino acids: CVSSLAELGNTRELFF. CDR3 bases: TGTGTCAGCAGCTTAGCAGAACTCGGGAACACCCGGGAGCTGTTTTTT.

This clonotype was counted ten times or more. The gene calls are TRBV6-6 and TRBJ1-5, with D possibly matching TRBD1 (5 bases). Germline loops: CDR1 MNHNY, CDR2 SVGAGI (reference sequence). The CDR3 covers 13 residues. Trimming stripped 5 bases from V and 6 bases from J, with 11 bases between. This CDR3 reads CASSEQETQPQHF. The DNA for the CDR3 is TGTGCCAGCAGTGAACAGGAGACTCAGCCCCAGCATTTT.

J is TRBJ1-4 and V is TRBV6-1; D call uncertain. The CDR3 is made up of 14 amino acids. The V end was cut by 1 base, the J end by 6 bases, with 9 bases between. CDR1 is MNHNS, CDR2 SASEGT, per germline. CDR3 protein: CASSEGPEYEKLFF. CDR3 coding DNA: TGTGCCAGCAGTGAAGGGCCAGAGTATGAAAAACTGTTTTTT.

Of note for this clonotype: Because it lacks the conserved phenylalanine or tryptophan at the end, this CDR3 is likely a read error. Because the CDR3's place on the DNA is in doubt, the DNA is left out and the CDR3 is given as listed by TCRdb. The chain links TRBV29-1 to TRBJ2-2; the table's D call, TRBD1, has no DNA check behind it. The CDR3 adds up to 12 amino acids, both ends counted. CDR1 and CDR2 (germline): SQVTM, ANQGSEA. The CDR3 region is CSVVRATGELFL.

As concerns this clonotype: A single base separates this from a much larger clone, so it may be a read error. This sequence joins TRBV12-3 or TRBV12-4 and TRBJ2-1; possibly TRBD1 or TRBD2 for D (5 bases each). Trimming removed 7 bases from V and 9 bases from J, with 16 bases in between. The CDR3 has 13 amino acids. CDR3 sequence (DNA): TGTGCCAGCACCTTGACTCATGGGGGTGAGCAGTTCTTC. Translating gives CASTLTHGGEQFF.

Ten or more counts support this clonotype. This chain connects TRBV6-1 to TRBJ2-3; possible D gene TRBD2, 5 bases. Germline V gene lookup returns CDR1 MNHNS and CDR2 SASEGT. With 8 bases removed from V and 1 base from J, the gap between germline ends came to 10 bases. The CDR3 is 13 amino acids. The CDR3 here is CASVEVGTDTQYF. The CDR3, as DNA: TGTGCCAGCGTGGAGGTTGGCACAGATACGCAGTATTTT.

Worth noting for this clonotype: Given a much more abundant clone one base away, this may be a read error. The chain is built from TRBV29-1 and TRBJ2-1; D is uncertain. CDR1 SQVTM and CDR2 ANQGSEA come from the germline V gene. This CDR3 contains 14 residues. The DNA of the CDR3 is TGCAGCGTCCCCGACCCTAAGGGATACAATAAGCAGTTCTTC. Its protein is CSVPDPKGYNKQFF.

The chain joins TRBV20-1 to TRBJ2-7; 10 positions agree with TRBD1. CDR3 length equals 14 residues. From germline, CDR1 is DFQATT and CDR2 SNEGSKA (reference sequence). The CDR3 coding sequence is TGCGGCGCTAGGGTGGACAGGGGGGCCTACGAGCAGTACTTC. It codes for CGARVDRGAYEQYF.

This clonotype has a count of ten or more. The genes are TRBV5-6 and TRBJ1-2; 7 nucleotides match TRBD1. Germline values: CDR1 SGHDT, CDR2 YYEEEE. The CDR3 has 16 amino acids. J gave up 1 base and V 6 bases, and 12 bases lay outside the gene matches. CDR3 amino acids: CASNPRYRGLNYGYTF. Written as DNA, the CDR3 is TGTGCCAGCAACCCCCGGTACAGGGGACTTAACTATGGCTACACCTTC.

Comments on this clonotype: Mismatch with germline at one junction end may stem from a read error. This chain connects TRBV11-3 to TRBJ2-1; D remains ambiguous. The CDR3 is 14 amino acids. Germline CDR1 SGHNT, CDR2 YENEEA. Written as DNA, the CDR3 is TGTGCCAACAGTCCCAGTCCCCTCTACAATGAGCAGTCCTTC. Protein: CANSPSPLYNEQSF.

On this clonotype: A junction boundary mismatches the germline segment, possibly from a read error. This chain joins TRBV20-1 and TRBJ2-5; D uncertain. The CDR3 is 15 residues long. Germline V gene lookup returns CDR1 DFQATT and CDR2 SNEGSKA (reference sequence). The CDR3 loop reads CNARAPGFSQGTQYF. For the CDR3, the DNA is TGCAATGCTAGAGCCCCAGGATTTTCCCAAGGGACCCAGTACTTC.

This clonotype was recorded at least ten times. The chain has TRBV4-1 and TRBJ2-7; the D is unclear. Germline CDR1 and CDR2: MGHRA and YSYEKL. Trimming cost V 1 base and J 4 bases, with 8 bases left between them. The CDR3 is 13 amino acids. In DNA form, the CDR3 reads TGCGCCAGCAGCCAAGGTCCCGGATACGAGCAGTACTTC. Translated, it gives CASSQGPGYEQYF.

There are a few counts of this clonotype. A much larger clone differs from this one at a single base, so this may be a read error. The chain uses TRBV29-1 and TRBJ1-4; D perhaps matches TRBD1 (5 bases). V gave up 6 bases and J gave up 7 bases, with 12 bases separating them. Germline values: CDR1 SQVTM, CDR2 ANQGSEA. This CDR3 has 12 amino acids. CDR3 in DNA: TGCAGCGTAGCGGGGGGGGTTGAAAAACTGTTTTTT. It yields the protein CSVAGGVEKLFF.

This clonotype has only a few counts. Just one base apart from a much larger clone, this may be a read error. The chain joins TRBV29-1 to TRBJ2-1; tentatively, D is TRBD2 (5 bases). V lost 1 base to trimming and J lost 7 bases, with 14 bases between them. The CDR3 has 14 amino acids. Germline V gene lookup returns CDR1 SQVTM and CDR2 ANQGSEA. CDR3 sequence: CSVEVAPGSNEQFF. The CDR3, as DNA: TGCAGCGTTGAAGTAGCGCCCGGATCAAATGAGCAGTTCTTC.

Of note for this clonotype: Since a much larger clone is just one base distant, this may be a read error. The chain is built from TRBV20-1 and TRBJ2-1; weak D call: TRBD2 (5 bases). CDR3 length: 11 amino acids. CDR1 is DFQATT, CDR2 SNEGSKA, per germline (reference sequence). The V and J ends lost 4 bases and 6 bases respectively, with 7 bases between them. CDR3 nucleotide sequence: TGCAGTGCTAAGGACTTCAATGAGCAGTTCTTC. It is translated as CSAKDFNEQFF.

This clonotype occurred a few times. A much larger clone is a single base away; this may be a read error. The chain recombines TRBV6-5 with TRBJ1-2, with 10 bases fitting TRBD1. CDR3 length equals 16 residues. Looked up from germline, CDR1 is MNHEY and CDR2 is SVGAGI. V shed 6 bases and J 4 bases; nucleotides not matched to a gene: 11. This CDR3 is CASSPKTGGIVYGYTF. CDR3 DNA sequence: TGTGCCAGCAGCCCAAAGACAGGGGGCATTGTCTATGGCTACACCTTC.

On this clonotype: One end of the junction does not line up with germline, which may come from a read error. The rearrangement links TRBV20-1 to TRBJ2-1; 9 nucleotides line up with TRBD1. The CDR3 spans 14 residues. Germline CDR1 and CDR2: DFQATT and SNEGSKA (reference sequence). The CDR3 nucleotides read TGCAGTGCTCGCCGGGACAGGGCGTACGATGAGCACTTCTTC. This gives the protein CSARRDRAYDEHFF.

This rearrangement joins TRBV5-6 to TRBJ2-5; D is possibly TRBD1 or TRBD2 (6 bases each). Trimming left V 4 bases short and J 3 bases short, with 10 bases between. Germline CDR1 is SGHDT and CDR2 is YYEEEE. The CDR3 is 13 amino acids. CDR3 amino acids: CASSAGQEETQYF. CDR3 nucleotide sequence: TGTGCCAGCAGCGCGGGACAAGAAGAGACCCAGTACTTC.

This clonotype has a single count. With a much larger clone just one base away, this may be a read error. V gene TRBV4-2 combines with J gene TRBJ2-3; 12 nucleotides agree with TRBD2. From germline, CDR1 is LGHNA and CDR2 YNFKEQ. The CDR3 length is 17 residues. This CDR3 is CASNQALSSGGADTQYF. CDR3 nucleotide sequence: TGTGCCAGCAACCAAGCCCTATCTAGCGGGGGGGCAGATACGCAGTATTTT.

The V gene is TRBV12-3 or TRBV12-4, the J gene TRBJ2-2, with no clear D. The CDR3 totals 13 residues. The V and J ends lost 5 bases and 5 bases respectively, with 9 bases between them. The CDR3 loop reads CASSRLSTGELFF. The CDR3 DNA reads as TGTGCCAGCAGTAGACTGTCGACCGGGGAGCTGTTTTTT.

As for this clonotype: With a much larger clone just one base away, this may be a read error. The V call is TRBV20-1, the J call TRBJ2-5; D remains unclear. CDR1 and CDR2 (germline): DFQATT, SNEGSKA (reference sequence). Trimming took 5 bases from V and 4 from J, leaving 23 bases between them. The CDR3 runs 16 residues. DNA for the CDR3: TGCAGTGCTCCCCGTGGTAACTGGATGAGAGGAGAGACCCAGTACTTC. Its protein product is CSAPRGNWMRGETQYF.

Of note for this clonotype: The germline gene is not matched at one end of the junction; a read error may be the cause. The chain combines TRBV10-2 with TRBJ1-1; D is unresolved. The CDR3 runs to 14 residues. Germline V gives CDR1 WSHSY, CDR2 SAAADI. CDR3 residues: CTSSVESGITEASF. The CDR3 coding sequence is TGCACCAGCAGTGTAGAGTCGGGGATCACTGAAGCTTCCTTT.

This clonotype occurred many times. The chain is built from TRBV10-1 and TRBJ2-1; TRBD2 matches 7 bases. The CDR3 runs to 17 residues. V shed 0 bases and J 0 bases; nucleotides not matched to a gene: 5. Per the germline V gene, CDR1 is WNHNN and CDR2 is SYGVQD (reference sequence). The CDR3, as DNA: TGCGCCAGCAGTGAGTCGGGGCTAGCGGCCTCCTACAATGAGCAGTTCTTC. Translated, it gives CASSESGLAASYNEQFF.

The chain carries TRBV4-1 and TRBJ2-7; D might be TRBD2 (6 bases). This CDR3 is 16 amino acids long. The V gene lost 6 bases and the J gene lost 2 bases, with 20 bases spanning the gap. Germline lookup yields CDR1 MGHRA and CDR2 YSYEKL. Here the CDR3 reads CASSREASGLTYEQYF. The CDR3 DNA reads TGCGCCAGCAGTCGAGAAGCCAGCGGGTTAACCTACGAGCAGTACTTC.

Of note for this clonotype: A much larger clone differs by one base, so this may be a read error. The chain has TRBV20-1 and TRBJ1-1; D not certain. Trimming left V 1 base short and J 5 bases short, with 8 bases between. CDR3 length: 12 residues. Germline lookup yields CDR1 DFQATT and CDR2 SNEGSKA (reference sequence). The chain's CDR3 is CSARGGGTEAFF. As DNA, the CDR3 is TGCAGTGCTAGAGGGGGAGGTACTGAAGCTTTCTTT.

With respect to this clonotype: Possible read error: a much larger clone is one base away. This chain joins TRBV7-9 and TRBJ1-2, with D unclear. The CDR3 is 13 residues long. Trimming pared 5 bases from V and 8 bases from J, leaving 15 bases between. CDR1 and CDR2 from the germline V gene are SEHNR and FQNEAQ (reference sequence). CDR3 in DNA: TGTGCCAGCAGCCCGGACTCGAGAGGCGGCTACACCTTC. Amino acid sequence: CASSPDSRGGYTF.

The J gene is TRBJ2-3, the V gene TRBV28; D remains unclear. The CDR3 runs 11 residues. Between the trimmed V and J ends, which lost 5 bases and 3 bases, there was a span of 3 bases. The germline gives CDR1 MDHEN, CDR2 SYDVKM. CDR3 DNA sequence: TGTGCCAGCAGTGTAACAGATACGCAGTATTTT. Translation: CASSVTDTQYF.

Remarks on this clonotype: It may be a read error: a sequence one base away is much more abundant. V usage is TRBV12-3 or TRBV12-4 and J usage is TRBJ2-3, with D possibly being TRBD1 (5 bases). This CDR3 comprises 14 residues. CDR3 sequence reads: CANSLRQSTDTQYF. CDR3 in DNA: TGTGCCAACAGTTTAAGACAGAGCACAGATACGCAGTATTTT.

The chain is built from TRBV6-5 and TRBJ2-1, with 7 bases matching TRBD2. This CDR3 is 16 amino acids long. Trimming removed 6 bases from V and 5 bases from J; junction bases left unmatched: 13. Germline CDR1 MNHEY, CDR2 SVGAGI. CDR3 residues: CASRDVCGSSHNEQFF. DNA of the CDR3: TGTGCCAGCAGGGATGTGTGCGGGAGTTCTCACAATGAGCAGTTCTTC.

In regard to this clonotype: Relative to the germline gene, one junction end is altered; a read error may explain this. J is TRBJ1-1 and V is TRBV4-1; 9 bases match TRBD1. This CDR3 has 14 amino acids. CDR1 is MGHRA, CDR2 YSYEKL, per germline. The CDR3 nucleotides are TGCGGCAGCAGCCAACAGGGGGCAAGCACTGAAGCTTTCTTT. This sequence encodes CGSSQQGASTEAFF.